The clone carrying this T cell receptor beta chain was counted a single time. The antigen remains unidentified. The data were obtained in a study of cytomegalovirus exposure and HLA in healthy donors. The PCR contained 60 Vbeta and 13 Jbeta primers. In the source study's methods: Tens of millions of unique TCR beta chains, about 10 million of them shared, were counted by a later analysis. Using immunoSEQ multiplex PCR, the repertoire was profiled, and TCRdb retains in-frame clones only, with some absent. The V and J calls and clone size are taken from that table; D and trimming were inferred from the DNA. The sample contains about 180,000 clones, about 80% of which appear only once. Notes on the study in general: Upon later analysis, HLA-associated TCR beta chains proved more clonally expanded than other, equally common chains.

Germline assignment: CDR1 KGHSH and CDR2 LQKENI. This CDR3 is built from 16 residues. The V end was cut by 1 base, the J end by 3 bases, with 15 bases between. The receptor was derived from a man aged 35-49 years in good health and CMV-seronegative. The rearrangement links TRBV18 to TRBJ1-1, with D perhaps matching TRBD1 (5 bases). The specimen sequenced was PBMCs. Here the CDR3 DNA reads TGTGCCAGCTCACCACGGGAAAGGGGATCGGACACTGAAGCTTTCTTT. Translating gives CASSPRERGSDTEAFF.